This T cell receptor beta chain was sequenced for a study of CD4+ T cells in melanoma. As concerns this clone: Its target is not known.

Points from the study as a whole: In melanoma, neoantigen-specific CD4+ T cells reportedly differed in differentiation state. A reported correlation linked neoantigen-specific CD4+ T cells to CD8+, macrophage and B cell function.

The germline CDR1 and CDR2 sequences are SGHVS and FQNEAQ. This CDR3 has 15 residues. V shed 0 bases and J 3 bases; nucleotides not matched to a gene: 4. The repertoire was sequenced with immunoSEQ multiplex PCR; TCRdb's copy has only in-frame clones and lacks some. The sample contains around 12,000 clones, nearly 70% of which appear only once. The source is a human donor with melanoma. The chain has TRBV7-8 and TRBJ2-5, with TRBD2 identical over 7 bases. The sequencing sample was made of cells from a culture (not recorded whether cultured in vitro). For the CDR3, the DNA is TGTGCCAGCAGCTTAGCAATGGGGAGGGAAGAGACCCAGTACTTC. Its translation is CASSLAMGREETQYF. Full variable domain (outside the CDR3, taken from reference TRBV7-8 and TRBJ2-5): GAGVSQSPRYKVAKRGQDVALRCDPISGHVSLFWYQQALGQGPEFLTYFQNEAQLDKSGLPSDRFFAERPEGSVSTLKIQRTQQEDSAVYLCASSLAMGREETQYFGPGTRLLVL.